This T cell receptor beta chain was obtained from a study of cytomegalovirus exposure and HLA in healthy donors. It was with 60 Vbeta and 13 Jbeta primers that the PCR ran. Data came from immunoSEQ multiplex PCR; TCRdb stores just in-frame clones and leaves some out. This table has about 150,000 clones, over 65% appearing once. As concerns this clone: Its specificity is unknown.

Broader study findings: Per a prior analysis, the majority of TCR beta V segments were productive roughly 87% or roughly 30% of the time. HLA alleles were associated with fewer than 20,000 TCR beta sequences in a later analysis at 0.05 false discovery rate. Among donors in an Asian-associated ancestry cluster, a later analysis reportedly found fewer N-insertions than the roughly 700-donor mean.

The sequencing sample was made of PBMCs. This TCR was sampled from a man younger than 45 in good health and CMV-seronegative.

The CDR3 DNA sequence: TGCGCCAGCAGCTTGGACTTTACAGGGGGCACTGAAGCTTTCTTT. It encodes CASSLDFTGGTEAFF. The chain couples TRBV5-1 to TRBJ1-1, with TRBD1 identical over 8 bases. The V and J ends lost 0 bases and 4 bases, in that order; junction bases with no gene match: 5. CDR3 size: 15 residues. Germline CDR1 and CDR2: SGHRS and YFSETQ.